What follows are 30 T cell receptor beta chains derived from one specimen sequenced in a study of cytomegalovirus exposure and HLA in healthy donors. The PCR ran on 60 Vbeta and 13 Jbeta primers. Clones were read by immunoSEQ multiplex PCR, and TCRdb kept only the in-frame ones, dropping some. The sample lists about 130,000 clones; 84% were seen once. The sample consisted of PBMCs. These receptors all stem from a man in his fifties in good health and CMV-seronegative.

This clone was observed a handful of times. The genes are TRBV27 and TRBJ2-7, with D perhaps matching TRBD1 (5 bases). Germline V gene lookup returns CDR1 MNHEY and CDR2 SMNVEV (reference sequence). Trimming took off 3 bases at V and 2 bases at J, with 8 bases between the two ends. The length of the CDR3 is 13 residues. The CDR3 coding sequence is TGTGCCAGCAGTTTCATAGGGGCCTACGAGCAGTACTTC. Translation gives CASSFIGAYEQYF.

The V gene is TRBV6-1, the J gene TRBJ2-2; TRBD2 aligns across 11 bases. Per the germline V gene, CDR1 is MNHNS and CDR2 is SASEGT. This CDR3 spans 15 amino acids. V was pared by 8 bases and J by 6 bases, with 8 bases of the junction left unmatched. The CDR3 reads CASSSLAGGAGELFF. CDR3 sequence (DNA): TGTGCCAGCTCCTCCTTAGCGGGGGGGGCCGGGGAGCTGTTTTTT.

This clone was seen a handful of times. The chain uses TRBV6-5 and TRBJ1-1; possibly TRBD1 for D (6 bases). This CDR3 has 13 residues. The V end lost 2 bases, the J end lost 4 bases, and 8 bases lay between the germline ends. Germline assignment: CDR1 MNHEY and CDR2 SVGAGI. The CDR3 sequence is CASSYQGRTEAFF. The DNA of the CDR3 is TGTGCCAGCAGTTACCAGGGGCGCACTGAAGCTTTCTTT.

CDR3 region: CASSQDERSSYEQYF. DNA of the CDR3: TGTGCCAGCAGCCAAGATGAAAGGAGCTCCTACGAGCAGTACTTC. The rearrangement joins TRBV14 to TRBJ2-7; the D is unclear. V was cut by 0 bases and J by 0 bases, with 9 bases left in between. The germline gives CDR1 SGHDN, CDR2 FVKESK. The CDR3 consists of 15 residues.

This rearrangement joins TRBV5-1 to TRBJ1-6; 9 bases match TRBD1. The V segment lost 5 bases and the J segment 8 bases; nucleotides outside the gene matches: 8. The CDR3 totals 15 residues. CDR1 and CDR2 from the germline V gene are SGHRS and YFSETQ. The CDR3 is CASRPAGTGYSPLHF. CDR3 nucleotides: TGCGCCAGCAGGCCCGCCGGGACAGGGTATTCACCCCTCCACTTT.

This chain links TRBV25-1 with TRBJ2-1; TRBD1 is a possible D gene (5 bases). Germline lookup yields CDR1 MGHDK and CDR2 SYGVNS. With 5 bases removed from V and 2 bases from J, the gap between germline ends came to 16 bases. There are 16 residues in the CDR3. CDR3 nucleotides: TGTGCCAGCAGTAAGGGGTGGCGAGGTCCCTACAATGAGCAGTTCTTC. As protein: CASSKGWRGPYNEQFF. Based on the CDR3 plus reference TRBV25-1 and TRBJ2-1, the full variable domain is EADIYQTPRYLVIGTGKKITLECSQTMGHDKMYWYQQDPGMELHLIHYSYGVNSTEKGDLSSESTVSRIRTEHFPLTLESARPSHTSQYLCASSKGWRGPYNEQFFGPGTRLTVL.

This chain joins TRBV5-6 and TRBJ1-5; D gene uncertain. The germline V gene has CDR1 SGHDT and CDR2 YYEEEE. V was pared by 5 bases and J by 4 bases, with 10 bases between. The CDR3 has 13 residues. Here the CDR3 reads CASSTNSNQPQHF. CDR3 DNA sequence: TGTGCCAGCAGTACAAATTCGAATCAGCCCCAGCATTTT. Variable domain in full (rest from reference TRBV5-6 and TRBJ1-5): DAGVTQSPTHLIKTRGQQVTLRCSPKSGHDTVSWYQQALGQGPQFIFQYYEEEERQRGNFPDRFSGHQFPNYSSELNVNALLLGDSALYLCASSTNSNQPQHFGDGTRLSIL.

The chain combines TRBV6-5 with TRBJ1-5; D may be TRBD1 (6 bases). The ends were cut back, 7 bases at V and 2 bases at J, with 15 bases in the middle. Germline V lookup: CDR1 MNHEY, CDR2 SVGAGI. The CDR3 is 15 amino acids. CDR3: CASKKSGGRNQPQHF. In nucleotides, the CDR3 is TGTGCCAGCAAAAAGAGCGGGGGGCGCAATCAGCCCCAGCATTTT.

This chain joins TRBV18 and TRBJ1-1, with 9 bases aligning to TRBD1. The CDR3 loop spans 16 amino acids. CDR1 is KGHSH and CDR2 is LQKENI in the germline V gene. With 2 bases clipped from V and 11 bases from J, the junction kept 15 bases outside the gene matches. DNA of the CDR3: TGTGCCAGCTCACCAGCGCTTGGGACAGGGCTCGCCATGGCTTTCTTT. Protein: CASSPALGTGLAMAFF.

CDR3 nucleotide sequence: TGCGCCAGCAGCCACGAGCCTCCCGGGCTAGCGGGGGGGCAAGCAGATACGCAGTATTTT. Amino acids: CASSHEPPGLAGGQADTQYF. The chain employs TRBV4-1 and TRBJ2-3; 12 bases agree with TRBD2. CDR1 is MGHRA and CDR2 is YSYEKL in the germline V gene. J was trimmed by 4 bases and V by 3 bases; bases with no gene match: 17. The CDR3 totals 20 residues.

The chain joins TRBV11-2 to TRBJ2-7, with a possible D match to TRBD2 (6 bases). CDR1 is SGHAT and CDR2 is FQNNGV in the germline V gene. The CDR3 is 15 residues long. Trimming took off 1 base at V and 0 bases at J, with 10 bases between the two ends. CDR3 sequence: CASSLVGRSSYEQYF. CDR3 coding DNA: TGTGCCAGCAGCTTAGTGGGGAGGAGCTCCTACGAGCAGTACTTC.

This chain links TRBV6-1 with TRBJ1-2; 7 bases map to TRBD1. The CDR3 is 12 amino acids. In germline, CDR1 is MNHNS, CDR2 SASEGT. V lost 4 bases and J lost 5; bases outside the gene matches: 1. Here the CDR3 DNA reads TGTGCCAGCAGTGGCAGGGGGTATGGCTACACCTTC. Its protein product is CASSGRGYGYTF.

The count of this clone is one. The chain uses TRBV27 and TRBJ1-2, with 9 bases lining up with TRBD1. Unmatched junction bases numbered 13, after V lost 0 bases and J lost 8 bases. Per the germline V gene, CDR1 is MNHEY and CDR2 is SMNVEV (reference sequence). The CDR3 is made up of 17 amino acids. The CDR3 loop is CASSLSRTGADPKGYTF. CDR3 coding DNA: TGTGCCAGCAGTTTATCAAGGACAGGGGCGGATCCGAAGGGCTACACCTTC.

The table lists this clone with a few counts. This sequence joins TRBV6-1 and TRBJ2-7, with D tentatively TRBD2 (6 bases). The germline V gene encodes CDR1 MNHNS and CDR2 SASEGT. The CDR3 is made up of 14 amino acids. V shed 1 base and J shed 4 bases, with 11 bases lying between them. CDR3 protein: CASSEVLAGYEQYF. The CDR3 nucleotides are TGTGCCAGCAGTGAAGTCTTGGCGGGGTACGAGCAGTACTTC.

V is TRBV11-2 and J is TRBJ2-7, with 7 bases lining up with TRBD2. J was trimmed by 2 bases and V by 3 bases; bases with no gene match: 13. The CDR3 sequence is 17 residues long. Germline lookup yields CDR1 SGHAT and CDR2 FQNNGV. CDR3 sequence reads: CASSLGGMAAIPYEQYF. The CDR3 nucleotides are TGTGCCAGCAGCTTGGGGGGGATGGCCGCGATCCCCTACGAGCAGTACTTC.

V gene TRBV2 combines with J gene TRBJ2-1; TRBD2 matches 15 bases. The germline gives CDR1 SNHLY, CDR2 FYNNEI. J was trimmed by 8 bases and V by 1 base; bases with no gene match: 0. This CDR3 contains 15 residues. In DNA form, the CDR3 reads TGTGCCAGCAGTGAAGGGACTAGCGGGGGGGATGAGCAGTTCTTC. The encoded protein is CASSEGTSGGDEQFF.

The rearrangement uses TRBV19 and TRBJ1-1; possibly TRBD1 for D (5 bases). Germline V gene sequence: CDR1 LNHDA, CDR2 SQIVND (reference sequence). The V end was cut by 5 bases, the J end by 2 bases, with 12 bases between. This CDR3 has 14 amino acids. Written as DNA, the CDR3 is TGTGCCAGTAGTCTCCGAACAGGCAACACTGAAGCTTTCTTT. Its protein is CASSLRTGNTEAFF.

The chain couples TRBV12-5 to TRBJ1-2, with 8 bases aligning to TRBD1. Germline V CDR1 and CDR2: LGHNT, FRNRAP. The CDR3 sequence is 14 residues long. The V segment lost 4 bases and the J segment 4 bases; nucleotides outside the gene matches: 5. As DNA, the CDR3 is TGTGCTAGTGGTTCGACAGGGGACTTCTATGGCTACACCTTC. Translated, it gives CASGSTGDFYGYTF.

This clone has more than one count but fewer than ten. The V gene is TRBV6-5, the J gene TRBJ1-1, with D uncertain. The germline V and J ends were trimmed by 7 bases and 5 bases, with 14 bases remaining between them. The length of the CDR3 is 13 residues. Germline V CDR1 and CDR2: MNHEY, SVGAGI. CDR3 sequence reads: CASILVGSTEAFF. The CDR3 DNA is TGTGCCAGCATCTTAGTAGGGAGTACTGAAGCTTTCTTT.

In its sample, this clone was seen a few times. This rearrangement joins TRBV5-1 to TRBJ1-2, with TRBD1 matching over 10 bases. Germline values: CDR1 SGHRS, CDR2 YFSETQ. V gave up 4 bases and J gave up 6 bases; unmatched junction bases: 9. There are 15 residues in the CDR3. The CDR3 loop reads CASSLFAGTGDGYTF. CDR3 DNA sequence: TGCGCCAGCAGCCTGTTCGCCGGGACAGGGGATGGCTACACCTTC.

The chain joins TRBV30 to TRBJ2-5; D may be TRBD1 (6 bases). The DNA end lines up better with TRBJ2-7; the J call may be wrong. This CDR3 has 14 amino acids. Germline CDR1 GTSNPN, CDR2 SVGIG (reference sequence). In DNA form, the CDR3 reads TGTGCCTGGAGTGTACGTGGGGGCGTGTACGAGCAGTACTTC. This translates into CAWSVRGGVYEQYF.

The genes are TRBV5-1 and TRBJ1-1, with D perhaps matching TRBD1 (5 bases). The ends were cut back, 3 bases at V and 4 bases at J, with 13 bases in the middle. From germline, CDR1 is SGHRS and CDR2 YFSETQ. This CDR3 is built from 14 residues. DNA of the CDR3: TGCGCCAGCAGCTCGGGTGGGGGGGGCACTGAAGCTTTCTTT. It yields the protein CASSSGGGGTEAFF.

This clone was found a few times. V is TRBV15 and J is TRBJ2-1, with 9 bases aligning to TRBD1. The V gene's germline CDR1 is LNHNV and CDR2 YYDKDF (reference sequence). There are 16 residues in the CDR3. The trim removed 3 bases at V and 7 bases at J, leaving 10 bases unmatched. CDR3 region: CATSSAKTGGQNEQFF. The CDR3 coding sequence is TGTGCCACCAGCAGTGCTAAGACAGGGGGTCAGAATGAGCAGTTCTTC.

The chain links TRBV5-1 to TRBJ2-3; 8 bases map to TRBD2. The germline gives CDR1 SGHRS, CDR2 YFSETQ. Unmatched junction bases numbered 4, after V lost 6 bases and J lost 4 bases. The CDR3 totals 13 residues. DNA for the CDR3: TGCGCCAGCACGGTAGCGGGGTCAGATACGCAGTATTTT. Translating it yields CASTVAGSDTQYF.

The J gene is TRBJ2-3, the V gene TRBV13; TRBD2 aligns across 7 bases. Germline V CDR1 and CDR2: PRHDT, FYEKMQ (reference sequence). This CDR3 is built from 12 residues. V dropped 8 bases and J dropped 1; count of bases not matched to a gene: 0. CDR3 loop: CASGGGTDTQYF. CDR3 in DNA: TGTGCCAGCGGGGGGGGCACAGATACGCAGTATTTT.

In DNA form, the CDR3 reads TGTGCCAGCAGATTGGGGGGGATTTGGAACACTGAAGCTTTCTTT. As protein: CASRLGGIWNTEAFF. This chain uses TRBV6-5 with TRBJ1-1; weak D call: TRBD1 (5 bases). CDR1 and CDR2 from the germline V gene are MNHEY and SVGAGI. Trimming shortened V by 6 bases and J by 1 base, and 15 bases separated the two germline ends. The CDR3 runs 15 residues.

The chain links TRBV4-1 to TRBJ1-1, with D tentatively TRBD1 (6 bases). V lost 4 bases, J lost 2 bases, and 17 bases lay in between. Germline V CDR1 and CDR2: MGHRA, YSYEKL. This CDR3 has 16 amino acids. The CDR3 nucleotides are TGCGCCAGCAGCCCCCGATCACAGGGTATCAACACTGAAGCTTTCTTT. Amino acid sequence: CASSPRSQGINTEAFF.

V usage is TRBV19 and J usage is TRBJ1-1; the D gene is possibly TRBD1 (5 bases). The CDR3 sequence is 14 residues long. From germline, CDR1 is LNHDA and CDR2 SQIVND (reference sequence). The ends were cut back, 1 base at V and 10 bases at J, with 16 bases in the middle. CDR3: CASSIAALTGSAFF. CDR3 nucleotides: TGTGCCAGTAGTATAGCGGCCCTTACAGGTTCAGCTTTCTTT. Complete variable domain (other parts from reference TRBV19 and TRBJ1-1): DGGITQSPKYLFRKEGQNVTLSCEQNLNHDAMYWYRQDPGQGLRLIYYSQIVNDFQKGDIAEGYSVSREKKESFPLTVTSAQKNPTAFYLCASSIAALTGSAFFGQGTRLTVV.

DNA for the CDR3: TGTGCCTGGAGTGTCCGGCAGGGCAACTACAATGAGCAGTTCTTC. It translates to CAWSVRQGNYNEQFF. The chain carries TRBV30 and TRBJ2-1, with a weak D call TRBD1 (5 bases). Looked up from germline, CDR1 is GTSNPN and CDR2 is SVGIG (reference sequence). V lost 0 bases and J 3 bases, leaving 12 bases between the germline ends. The CDR3 has 15 amino acids. Together with reference TRBV30 and TRBJ2-1, the CDR3 gives the full variable domain: SQTIHQWPATLVQPVGSPLSLECTVEGTSNPNLYWYRQAAGRGLQLLFYSVGIGQISSEVPQNLSASRPQDRQFILSSKKLLLSDSGFYLCAWSVRQGNYNEQFFGPGTRLTVL.

V is TRBV7-8 and J is TRBJ1-6; D remains unclear. V was clipped by 5 bases and J by 4 bases, with 21 bases between them. This CDR3 region has 18 residues. Germline assignment: CDR1 SGHVS and CDR2 FQNEAQ. The CDR3 protein is CASSQSRRGLGYNSPLHF. CDR3 sequence (DNA): TGTGCCAGCAGCCAATCCCGTCGAGGGTTGGGGTATAATTCACCCCTCCACTTT.